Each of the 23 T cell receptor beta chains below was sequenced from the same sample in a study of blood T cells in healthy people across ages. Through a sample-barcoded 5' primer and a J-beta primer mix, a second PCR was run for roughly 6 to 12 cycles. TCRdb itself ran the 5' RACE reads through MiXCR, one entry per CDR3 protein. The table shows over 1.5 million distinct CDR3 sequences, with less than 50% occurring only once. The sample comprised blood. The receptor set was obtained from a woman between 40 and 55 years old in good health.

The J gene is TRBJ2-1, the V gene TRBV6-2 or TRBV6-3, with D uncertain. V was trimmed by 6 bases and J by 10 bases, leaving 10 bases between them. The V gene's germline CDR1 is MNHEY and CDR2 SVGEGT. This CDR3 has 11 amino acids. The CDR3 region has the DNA TGTGCCAGCAGAGACCCCGACGAGCAGTTCTTC. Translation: CASRDPDEQFF.

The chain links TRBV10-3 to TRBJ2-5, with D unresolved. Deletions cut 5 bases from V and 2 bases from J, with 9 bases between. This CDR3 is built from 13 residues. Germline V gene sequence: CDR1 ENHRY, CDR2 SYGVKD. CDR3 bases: TGTGCCATCAGTTGGACCATTCAAGAGACCCAGTACTTC. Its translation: CAISWTIQETQYF.

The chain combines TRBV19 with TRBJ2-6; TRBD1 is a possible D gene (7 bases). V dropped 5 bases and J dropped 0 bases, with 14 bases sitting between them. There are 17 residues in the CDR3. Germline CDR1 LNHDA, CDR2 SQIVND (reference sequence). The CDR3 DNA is TGTGCCAGTAGTGGGCAGGGGGGAGACTCTGGGGCCAACGTCCTGACTTTC. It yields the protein CASSGQGGDSGANVLTF.

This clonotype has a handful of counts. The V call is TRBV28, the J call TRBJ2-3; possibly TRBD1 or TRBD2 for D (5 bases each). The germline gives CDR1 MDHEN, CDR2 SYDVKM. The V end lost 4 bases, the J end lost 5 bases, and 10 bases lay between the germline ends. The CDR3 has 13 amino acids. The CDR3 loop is CASSSGAEDTQYF. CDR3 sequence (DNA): TGTGCCAGCAGTTCCGGGGCGGAAGATACGCAGTATTTT. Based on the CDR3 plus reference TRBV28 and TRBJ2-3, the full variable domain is DVKVTQSSRYLVKRTGEKVFLECVQDMDHENMFWYRQDPGLGLRLIYFSYDVKMKEKGDIPEGYSVSREKKERFSLILESASTNQTSMYLCASSSGAEDTQYFGPGTRLTVL.

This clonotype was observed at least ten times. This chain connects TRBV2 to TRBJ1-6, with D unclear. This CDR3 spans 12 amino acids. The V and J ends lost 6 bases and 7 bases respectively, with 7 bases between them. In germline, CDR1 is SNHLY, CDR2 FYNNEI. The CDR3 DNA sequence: TGTGCCAGCAGCGTAGGAAATTCACCCCTCCACTTT. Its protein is CASSVGNSPLHF.

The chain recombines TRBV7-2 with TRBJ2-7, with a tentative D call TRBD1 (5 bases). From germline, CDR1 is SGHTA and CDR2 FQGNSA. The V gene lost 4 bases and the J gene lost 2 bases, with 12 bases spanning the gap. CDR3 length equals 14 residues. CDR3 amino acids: CASSSRTWAYEQYF. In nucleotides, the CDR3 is TGTGCCAGCAGCTCCAGGACATGGGCCTACGAGCAGTACTTC.

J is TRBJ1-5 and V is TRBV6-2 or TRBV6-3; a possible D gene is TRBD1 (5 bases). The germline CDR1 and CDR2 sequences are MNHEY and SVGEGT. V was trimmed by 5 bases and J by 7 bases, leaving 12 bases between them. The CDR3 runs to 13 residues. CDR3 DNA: TGTGCCAGCAGTGACTGGGGACGACAGCCCCAGCATTTT. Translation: CASSDWGRQPQHF.

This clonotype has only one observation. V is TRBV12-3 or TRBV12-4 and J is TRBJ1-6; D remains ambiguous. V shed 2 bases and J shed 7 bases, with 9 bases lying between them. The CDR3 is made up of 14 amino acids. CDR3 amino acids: CASSLTARNSPLHF. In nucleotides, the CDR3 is TGTGCCAGCAGTTTAACCGCCCGCAATTCACCCCTCCACTTT.

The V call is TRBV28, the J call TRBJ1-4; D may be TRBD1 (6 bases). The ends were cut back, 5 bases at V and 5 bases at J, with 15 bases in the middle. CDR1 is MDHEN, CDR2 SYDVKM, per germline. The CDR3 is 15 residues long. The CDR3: CASSNLRGENEKLFF. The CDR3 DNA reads TGTGCCAGCAGTAACCTGAGGGGGGAGAATGAAAAACTGTTTTTT.

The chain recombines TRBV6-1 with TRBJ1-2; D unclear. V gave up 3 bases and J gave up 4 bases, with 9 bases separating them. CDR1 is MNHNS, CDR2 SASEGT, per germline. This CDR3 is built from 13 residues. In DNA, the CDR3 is TGTGCCAGCAGTGATAGCACCTTCTATGGCTACACCTTC. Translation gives CASSDSTFYGYTF.

The CDR3 DNA sequence: TGCAGTGCTAGAGACCGACAGACAATGAACACTGAAGCTTTCTTT. Its translation: CSARDRQTMNTEAFF. V gene TRBV20-1 combines with J gene TRBJ1-1; tentative D call: TRBD1 (5 bases). Germline V gives CDR1 DFQATT, CDR2 SNEGSKA (reference sequence). V was clipped by 0 bases and J by 0 bases, with 11 bases between them. The length of the CDR3 is 15 residues.

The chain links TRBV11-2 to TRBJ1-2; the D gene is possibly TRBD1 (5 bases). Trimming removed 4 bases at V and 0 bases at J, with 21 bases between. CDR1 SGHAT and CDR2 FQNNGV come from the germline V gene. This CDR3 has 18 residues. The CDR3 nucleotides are TGTGCCAGCAGCTCGGGTCCTTTGATGGGGACCTCTAACTATGGCTACACCTTC. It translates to CASSSGPLMGTSNYGYTF.

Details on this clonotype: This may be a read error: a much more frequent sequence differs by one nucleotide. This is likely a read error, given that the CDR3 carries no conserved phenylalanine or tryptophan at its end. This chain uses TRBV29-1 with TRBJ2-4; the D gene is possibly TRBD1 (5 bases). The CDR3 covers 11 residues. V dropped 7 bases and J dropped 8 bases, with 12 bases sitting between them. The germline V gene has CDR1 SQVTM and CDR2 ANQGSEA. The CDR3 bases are TGCAGCGGTCGAGGCAGGGACATTCAGTACTCC. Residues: CSGRGRDIQYS.

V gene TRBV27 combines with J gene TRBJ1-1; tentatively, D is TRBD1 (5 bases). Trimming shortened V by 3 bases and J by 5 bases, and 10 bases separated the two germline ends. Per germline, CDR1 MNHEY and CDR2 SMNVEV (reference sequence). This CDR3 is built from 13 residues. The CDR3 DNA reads TGTGCCAGCAGTTTCGCGGGACGGACTGAAGCTTTCTTT. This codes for CASSFAGRTEAFF.

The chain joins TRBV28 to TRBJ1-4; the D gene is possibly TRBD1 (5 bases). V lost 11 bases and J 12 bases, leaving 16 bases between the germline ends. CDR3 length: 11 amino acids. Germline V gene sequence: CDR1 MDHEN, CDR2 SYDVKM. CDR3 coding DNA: TGTGCCGCAGGCCGGAGGGGCGAACTGTTTTTT. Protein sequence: CAAGRRGELFF.

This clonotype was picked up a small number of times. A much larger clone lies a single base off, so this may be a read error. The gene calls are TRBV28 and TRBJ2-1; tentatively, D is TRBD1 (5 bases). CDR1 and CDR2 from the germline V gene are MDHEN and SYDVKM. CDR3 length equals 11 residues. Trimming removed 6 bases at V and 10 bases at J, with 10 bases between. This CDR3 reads CASSPWTEQFF. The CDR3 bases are TGTGCCAGCAGCCCCTGGACAGAGCAGTTCTTC.

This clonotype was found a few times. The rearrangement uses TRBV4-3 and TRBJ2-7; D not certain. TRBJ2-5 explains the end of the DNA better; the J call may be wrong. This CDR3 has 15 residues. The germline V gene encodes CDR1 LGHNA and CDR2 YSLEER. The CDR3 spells CASSQDTGSGETQYF. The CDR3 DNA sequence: TGCGCCAGCAGCCAAGATACGGGCTCCGGAGAGACCCAGTACTTC.

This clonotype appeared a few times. The CDR3 nucleotides are TGCAGCGTTGAGCGCCAGATCCAAGAGACCCAGTACTTC. It specifies CSVERQIQETQYF. The chain recombines TRBV29-1 with TRBJ2-5; no reliable D call. With 3 bases removed from V and 1 base from J, the gap between germline ends came to 9 bases. This CDR3 is 13 amino acids long. Germline V gives CDR1 SQVTM, CDR2 ANQGSEA. The whole variable domain, remainder taken from reference TRBV29-1 and TRBJ2-5, is SAVISQKPSRDICQRGTSLTIQCQVDSQVTMMFWYRQQPGQSLTLIATANQGSEATYESGFVIDKFPISRPNLTFSTLTVSNMSPEDSSIYLCSVERQIQETQYFGPGTRLLVL.

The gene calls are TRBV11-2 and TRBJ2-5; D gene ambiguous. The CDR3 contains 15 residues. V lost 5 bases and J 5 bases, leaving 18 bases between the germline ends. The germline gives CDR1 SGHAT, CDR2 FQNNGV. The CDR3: CASSTAWSDSETQYF. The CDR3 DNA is TGTGCCAGCAGCACCGCGTGGTCCGATAGTGAGACCCAGTACTTC.

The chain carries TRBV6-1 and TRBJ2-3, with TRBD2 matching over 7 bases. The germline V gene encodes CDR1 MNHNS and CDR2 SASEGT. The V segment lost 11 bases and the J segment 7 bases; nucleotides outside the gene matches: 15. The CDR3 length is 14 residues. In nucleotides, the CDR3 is TGTGCCGCTAGATCCAGCGGGGATTGGAATACGCAGTATTTT. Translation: CAARSSGDWNTQYF.

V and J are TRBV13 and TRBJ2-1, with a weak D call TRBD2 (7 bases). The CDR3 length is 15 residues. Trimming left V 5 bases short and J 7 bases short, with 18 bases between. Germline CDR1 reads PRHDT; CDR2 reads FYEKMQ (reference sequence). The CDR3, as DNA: TGTGCCAGCAGCCCGAATCGGGGGGCGGAAAATGAGCAGTTCTTC. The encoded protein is CASSPNRGAENEQFF.

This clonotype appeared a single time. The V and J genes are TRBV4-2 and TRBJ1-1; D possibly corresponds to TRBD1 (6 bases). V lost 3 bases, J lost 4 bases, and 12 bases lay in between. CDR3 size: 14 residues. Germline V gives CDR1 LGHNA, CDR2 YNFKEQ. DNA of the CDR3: TGTGCCAGCAGCCAGCCGGGGGGGGCCACTGAAGCTTTCTTT. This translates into CASSQPGGATEAFF.

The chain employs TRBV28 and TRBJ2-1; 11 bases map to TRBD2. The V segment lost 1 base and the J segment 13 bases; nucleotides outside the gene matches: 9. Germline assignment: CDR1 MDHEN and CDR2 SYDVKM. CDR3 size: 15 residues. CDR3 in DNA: TGTGCCAGCAGTTTATTTAGCGGGGGGGCCTCCACCCAGTTCTTC. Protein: CASSLFSGGASTQFF.